These 8 T cell receptor beta chains share one sample of origin, sequenced in a study of T-cell reconstitution after alpha-beta-depleted transplantation in children. The TCRbeta library was prepared with unique molecular identifiers. TCRdb reprocessed the PCR reads via MiXCR and lists one record per CDR3 protein. The profile shows some 550,000 distinct CDR3 sequences, around 18% of them singletons. Material: PBMCs from the stem cell graft donor, obtained from the stem cell graft. Receptors originate from a human donor who donated a stem cell graft to a child with acute lymphoblastic leukemia.

The V call is TRBV12-3 or TRBV12-4, the J call TRBJ2-4, with unresolved D. The V end lost 5 bases, the J end lost 8 bases, and 13 bases lay between the germline ends. The CDR3 extends over 13 amino acids. The DNA of the CDR3 is TGTGCCAGCAGTCCCCGAGTTGGATACATTCAGTACTTC. Translated: CASSPRVGYIQYF.

The chain is built from TRBV7-8 and TRBJ2-1, with D uncertain. Germline V lookup: CDR1 SGHVS, CDR2 FQNEAQ. V was clipped by 4 bases and J by 2 bases, with 12 bases between them. CDR3 length: 15 residues. The CDR3 loop reads CASSSTRRTYNEQFF. The CDR3, as DNA: TGTGCCAGCAGCTCAACCCGTCGAACCTACAATGAGCAGTTCTTC.

CDR3 protein: CSVGGTAKSNYGYTF. The CDR3 DNA follows: TGCAGCGTCGGAGGGACAGCGAAGTCTAACTATGGCTACACCTTC. The gene calls are TRBV29-1 and TRBJ1-2; 7 positions match TRBD1. The CDR3 covers 15 residues. Per germline, CDR1 SQVTM and CDR2 ANQGSEA. Unmatched junction bases numbered 10, after V lost 6 bases and J lost 0 bases.

This chain uses TRBV5-5 with TRBJ2-7; TRBD1 matches 9 bases. The trim removed 2 bases at V and 6 bases at J, leaving 3 bases unmatched. This CDR3 is 13 amino acids long. Looked up from germline, CDR1 is SGHKS and CDR2 is YYEKEE (reference sequence). For the CDR3, the DNA is TGTGCCAGCAGCTTAAGGACAGGGGCCGAGCAGTACTTC. It encodes CASSLRTGAEQYF.

This chain connects TRBV9 to TRBJ2-1; no reliable D call. This CDR3 spans 14 amino acids. Trimming took 3 bases from V and 1 from J, leaving 8 bases between them. Germline V gene sequence: CDR1 SGDLS, CDR2 YYNGEE. The CDR3 nucleotides are TGTGCCAGCAGCGCCCCGCTGTCCTACAATGAGCAGTTCTTC. Amino acid sequence: CASSAPLSYNEQFF.

This clonotype was detected only a few times. The J gene is TRBJ2-7, the V gene TRBV7-6, with TRBD1 as a possible D gene (6 bases). The length of the CDR3 is 17 residues. V gave up 0 bases and J gave up 3 bases, with 18 bases separating them. The germline gives CDR1 SGHVS, CDR2 FNYEAQ. The CDR3 DNA reads as TGTGCCAGCAGCTTAGCGCGGGCTGGACAGTCTCTCTACGAGCAGTACTTC. Residues: CASSLARAGQSLYEQYF.

This sequence joins TRBV7-9 and TRBJ2-7; D perhaps matches TRBD2 (6 bases). V was trimmed by 5 bases and J by 5 bases, leaving 19 bases between them. Germline loops: CDR1 SEHNR, CDR2 FQNEAQ (reference sequence). This CDR3 spans 15 amino acids. CDR3 in amino acids: CASSTGGSVVDEQYF. Here the CDR3 DNA reads TGTGCCAGCAGCACCGGGGGAAGCGTTGTCGACGAGCAGTACTTC.

V usage is TRBV29-1 and J usage is TRBJ2-3, with a tentative D call TRBD1 (6 bases). V gave up 1 base and J gave up 1 base, with 24 bases separating them. This CDR3 contains 19 residues. CDR1 is SQVTM, CDR2 ANQGSEA, per germline. The CDR3, as DNA: TGCAGCGTTGAAGTGGGGGCAATCGAGTCGGCGAATGGCACAGATACGCAGTATTTT. It yields the protein CSVEVGAIESANGTDTQYF.